These 9 T cell receptor beta chains share one sample of origin, sequenced in a study of spatial heterogeneity in lung cancer. Described time point: sample taken at primary tumor resection. Each CDR3 protein is one row after TCRdb ran MiXCR on the 5' RACE reads. The sample consists of about 21,000 distinct CDR3 sequences, under 5.5% of them appearing once. The input for sequencing was PBMCs, taken at surgery. The receptor set was obtained from a male donor with early-stage non-small cell lung cancer.

This clonotype has at least ten counts. The chain joins TRBV7-2 to TRBJ2-3; possible D gene TRBD1, 5 bases. The CDR3 consists of 13 residues. V lost 6 bases and J lost 4, with 11 bases in between. CDR1 is SGHTA and CDR2 is FQGNSA in the germline V gene. The chain's CDR3 is CASRQPTADTQYF. In nucleotides, the CDR3 is TGTGCCAGCAGACAACCGACAGCAGATACGCAGTATTTT.

This clonotype is deemed medium-sized. The gene calls are TRBV24-1 and TRBJ2-3; perhaps TRBD1 as D (6 bases). The CDR3 has 14 residues. Germline values: CDR1 KGHDR, CDR2 SFDVKD. Deletions cut 4 bases from V and 7 bases from J, with 14 bases between. The CDR3 sequence is CATSDRDTLNTQYF. In DNA form, the CDR3 reads TGTGCCACCAGTGACCGGGACACCCTCAATACGCAGTATTTT.

This clonotype was recorded many times. This CDR3 reads CASSTTGGKNNEQFF. CDR3 in DNA: TGTGCCAGCAGCACCACGGGGGGCAAGAACAATGAGCAGTTCTTC. This chain connects TRBV12-3 or TRBV12-4 to TRBJ2-1; weak D call: TRBD2 (7 bases). V was trimmed by 6 bases and J by 5 bases, leaving 17 bases between them. The CDR3 contains 15 residues.

This clonotype has ten or more counts. The genes are TRBV9 and TRBJ2-3, with 9 bases matching TRBD2. The CDR3 length is 15 residues. Germline V CDR1 and CDR2: SGDLS, YYNGEE. The V segment lost 0 bases and the J segment 4 bases; nucleotides outside the gene matches: 3. The CDR3 DNA reads TGTGCCAGCAGCGTAGACGCGGGAGGGCCAGATACGCAGTATTTT. This translates into CASSVDAGGPDTQYF. Full variable domain (outside the CDR3, taken from reference TRBV9 and TRBJ2-3): DSGVTQTPKHLITATGQRVTLRCSPRSGDLSVYWYQQSLDQGLQFLIQYYNGEERAKGNILERFSAQQFPDLHSELNLSSLELGDSALYFCASSVDAGGPDTQYFGPGTRLTVL.

This clonotype was detected ten times or more. J is TRBJ2-7 and V is TRBV6-6; D gene uncertain. Trimming cost V 5 bases and J 6 bases, with 17 bases left between them. Germline V gene data show CDR1 as MNHNY and CDR2 as SVGAGI (reference sequence). This CDR3 spans 14 amino acids. In DNA form, the CDR3 reads TGTGCCAGCAGTCTAAAAAGAACGCAAGGCGAGCAGTACTTC. Its translation is CASSLKRTQGEQYF.

This clonotype was seen at least ten times. The V call is TRBV5-4, the J call TRBJ2-1; TRBD1 might be the D (6 bases). The ends were cut back, 4 bases at V and 0 bases at J, with 11 bases in the middle. The CDR3 totals 15 residues. Germline CDR1 and CDR2: SGHNT and YYREEE (reference sequence). The CDR3 region is CASSPTGSSYNEQFF. CDR3 nucleotide sequence: TGTGCCAGCAGCCCCACAGGGAGCTCCTACAATGAGCAGTTCTTC.

This clonotype was observed at least ten times. The chain combines TRBV5-5 with TRBJ1-2; tentatively, D is TRBD1 (5 bases). From germline, CDR1 is SGHKS and CDR2 YYEKEE (reference sequence). V lost 4 bases to trimming and J lost 5 bases, with 9 bases between them. CDR3 size: 12 residues. This chain's CDR3 is CASSQDSYGYTF. The CDR3 bases are TGTGCCAGCAGCCAAGACAGTTATGGCTACACCTTC.

In this sample, this clonotype turned up many times. This chain joins TRBV5-1 and TRBJ2-2, with 11 nucleotides matching TRBD2. J gave up 7 bases and V 1 base, and 6 bases lay outside the gene matches. CDR3 length: 16 amino acids. CDR1 is SGHRS, CDR2 YFSETQ, per germline. The CDR3 region has the DNA TGCGCCAGCAGCTTGACTAGCGGGAGTTTCATCGGGGAGCTGTTTTTT. It translates to CASSLTSGSFIGELFF. The full variable domain, in which reference TRBV5-1 and TRBJ2-2 provide the parts outside the CDR3, is KAGVTQTPRYLIKTRGQQVTLSCSPISGHRSVSWYQQTPGQGLQFLFEYFSETQRNKGNFPGRFSGRQFSNSRSEMNVSTLELGDSALYLCASSLTSGSFIGELFFGEGSRLTVL.

This clonotype has at least ten counts. CDR3 protein: CASSPLVGNIQYF. The CDR3 nucleotides are TGTGCCAGCAGCCCGTTAGTGGGAAACATTCAGTACTTC. The genes are TRBV4-2 and TRBJ2-4; D remains unclear. Germline CDR1 LGHNA, CDR2 YNFKEQ. Trimming left V 4 bases short and J 6 bases short, with 10 bases between. The CDR3 has 13 amino acids.